This TCR beta chain was obtained from a study of CD8+ T cells in alopecia areata. Study information: The drug, oral tofacitinib, was given to treated patients at 5 to 10 mg twice daily. Study-wide results and limits: Tofacitinib significantly reduced both scalp clonality and expanded CD8+ clones among the top 100. Alopecia totalis/universalis scalp especially showed more expanded CD8+ clones than normal scalp.

Treatment described: oral pan-JAK inhibitor, 5-10 mg twice daily. Alopecia areata patients provided lesional scalp punch biopsies and peripheral blood, both collected for the study. Germline V gene data show CDR1 as SGHTA and CDR2 as FQGNSA. V was pared by 4 bases and J by 7 bases, with 17 bases between. This CDR3 spans 16 amino acids. On this clone itself: Its specificity is not known.

As the sequencing template, cDNA was produced by extracting RNA and reverse transcribing it. The table came from immunoSEQ multiplex PCR; TCRdb's copy has only in-frame clones and leaves some out. Among approximately 180,000 clones listed, over 55% were seen once. V is TRBV7-2 and J is TRBJ1-6; tentative D call: TRBD1 (6 bases). This clonotype was obtained from a human donor with alopecia areata. The material sequenced was CD4+ T cells sorted from blood, taken at week 24, from a patient treated with tofacitinib. Here the CDR3 DNA reads TGTGCCAGCAGCTGGAGGAGGCAGGGGAAGAATTCACCCCTCCACTTT. Translating it yields CASSWRRQGKNSPLHF.